This TCR beta chain was sequenced in a study of identical twins. TCRdb re-called the 5' RACE reads with MiXCR, one entry per CDR3 protein. The sample consists of some 900,000 distinct CDR3 sequences, 9% to 15% of them appearing once. This clonotype was counted ten times or more. This CDR3 region has 14 residues. V lost 4 bases, J lost 5 bases, and 12 bases lay in between. Per germline, CDR1 SEHNR and CDR2 FQNEAQ (reference sequence). These data also featured in a second study, about yellow fever vaccine responses in identical twins.

The source material was PBMCs. The receptor was derived from a woman aged 18-29 years in good health. The genes are TRBV7-9 and TRBJ2-1; D is possibly TRBD2 (6 bases). As DNA, the CDR3 is TGTGCCAGCAGCTGGGGAGCGGGTCACAATGAGCAGTTCTTC. Encoded protein: CASSWGAGHNEQFF.